The text below deals with one T cell receptor beta chain. The antigen remains unidentified. Primers for the PCR totalled 60 Vbeta and 13 Jbeta. Original methodology: Approximately 10 million shared chains were among around 78 million unique TCR beta chains counted in a later analysis. This table comes from immunoSEQ multiplex PCR, and its TCRdb copy is limited to in-frame clones, with some not included. V and J calls and clone size are copied from that table; D and trimming were computed from the DNA. This table lists about 130,000 clones. The source of the sample is a study of cytomegalovirus exposure and HLA in healthy donors. Broader study findings: Presence/absence analyses treated sequencing depth as roughly uniform across donors.

The CDR3 runs 14 residues. Germline trimming cut 4 bases from V and 2 bases from J; bases unmatched to any gene: 5. CDR1 is LNHDA, CDR2 SQIVND, per germline (reference sequence). The V gene is TRBV19, the J gene TRBJ2-7; the match to TRBD2 covers 7 bases. The sequence was collected from a man between 18 and 29 years old in good health and CMV-seronegative. The sequenced sample was PBMCs. The CDR3 sequence: CASSSLADPYEQYF. As DNA, the CDR3 is TGTGCCAGTAGTAGTCTAGCGGACCCCTACGAGCAGTACTTC.